This T cell receptor (beta chain) is drawn from a study of identical twins. TCRdb re-called the 5' RACE reads through MiXCR, storing one row per CDR3 protein. The data show roughly 250,000 distinct CDR3 sequences, over 13% seen once. V lost 2 bases and J lost 5, with 9 bases in between. The CDR3 contains 13 residues. Germline CDR1 KGHSH, CDR2 LQKENI. This clonotype has more than one count but fewer than ten. V is TRBV18 and J is TRBJ2-5, with D unresolved. Material: memory (CD45RO+) T cells sorted from blood. This receptor was identified in a woman younger than 35 in good health. This CDR3 is CASSPRLKETQYF. The CDR3, as DNA: TGTGCCAGCTCACCAAGGTTGAAGGAGACCCAGTACTTC.